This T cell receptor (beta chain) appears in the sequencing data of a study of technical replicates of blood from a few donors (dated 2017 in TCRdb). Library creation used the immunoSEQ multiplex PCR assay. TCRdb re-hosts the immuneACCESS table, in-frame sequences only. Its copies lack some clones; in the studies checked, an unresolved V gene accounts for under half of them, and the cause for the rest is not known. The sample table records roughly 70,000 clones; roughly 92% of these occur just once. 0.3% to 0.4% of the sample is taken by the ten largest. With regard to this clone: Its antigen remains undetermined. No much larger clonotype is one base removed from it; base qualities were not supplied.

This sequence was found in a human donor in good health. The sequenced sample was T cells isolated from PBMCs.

The CDR3 protein: CASSLAPDTEAFF. The DNA sequence follows: TGTGCCAGCAGCTTGGCCCCAGACACTGAAGCTTTCTTT. This receptor chain uses TRBV5-5 and TRBJ1-1; the D segment cannot be called with confidence. V and J lose 0 bases and 3 bases, and a span of 6 bases separates them. From a lookup of the germline V gene (reference sequence), CDR1 and CDR2 are SGHKS and YYEKEE. The CDR3, from cysteine to phenylalanine, totals 13 residues. CDR3 DNA only is kept here, 39 bases in frame from base 1.